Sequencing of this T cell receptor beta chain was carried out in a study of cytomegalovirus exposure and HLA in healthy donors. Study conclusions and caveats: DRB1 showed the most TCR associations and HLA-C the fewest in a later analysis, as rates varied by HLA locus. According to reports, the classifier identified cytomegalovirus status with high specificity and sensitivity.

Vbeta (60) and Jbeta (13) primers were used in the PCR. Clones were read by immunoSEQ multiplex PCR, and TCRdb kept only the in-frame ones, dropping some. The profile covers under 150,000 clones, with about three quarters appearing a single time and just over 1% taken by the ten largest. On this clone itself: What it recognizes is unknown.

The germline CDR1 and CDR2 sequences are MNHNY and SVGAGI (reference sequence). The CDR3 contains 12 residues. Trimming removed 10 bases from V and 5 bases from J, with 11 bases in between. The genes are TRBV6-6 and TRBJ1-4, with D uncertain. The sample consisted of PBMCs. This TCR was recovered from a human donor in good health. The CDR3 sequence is CATLSGNEKLFF. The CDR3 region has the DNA TGTGCCACTCTCAGCGGAAATGAAAAACTGTTTTTT.